These 8 T cell receptor beta chains were all obtained from the same sample, sequenced in a study of blood T cell repertoires in COVID-19. Sequenced by immunoSEQ multiplex PCR; TCRdb stores in-frame clones only, minus some. The sample holds around 150,000 clones; about 90% are singletons and the top ten take 4.8%. The sample consisted of peripheral blood. These receptors all stem from a man aged 25 to 45 with COVID-19, enrolled during active disease.

This chain uses TRBV18 with TRBJ2-5, with 9 bases aligning to TRBD1. CDR3 length: 15 residues. Trimming cost V 6 bases and J 2 bases; bases outside gene matches: 7. CDR1 and CDR2 (germline): KGHSH, LQKENI. The CDR3 region has the DNA TGTGCCAGCTCGCTAAGGACAGGGGATCAAGAGACCCAGTACTTC. Translation: CASSLRTGDQETQYF.

The chain links TRBV30 to TRBJ2-3, with 9 bases matching TRBD2. Looked up from germline, CDR1 is GTSNPN and CDR2 is SVGIG (reference sequence). The CDR3 sequence is 15 residues long. The J segment lost 4 bases and the V segment lost 4 bases, leaving 9 bases of the junction unmatched. CDR3 sequence: CAWTGGGGSADTQYF. CDR3 DNA sequence: TGTGCCTGGACCGGCGGGGGGGGAAGCGCAGATACGCAGTATTTT. Full variable domain (remainder filled in from reference TRBV30 and TRBJ2-3): SQTIHQWPATLVQPVGSPLSLECTVEGTSNPNLYWYRQAAGRGLQLLFYSVGIGQISSEVPQNLSASRPQDRQFILSSKKLLLSDSGFYLCAWTGGGGSADTQYFGPGTRLTVL.

V gene TRBV6-6 combines with J gene TRBJ1-3; TRBD1 matches 9 bases. Germline V gives CDR1 MNHNY, CDR2 SVGAGI (reference sequence). The CDR3 length is 18 residues. V lost 5 bases, J lost 4 bases, and 15 bases stayed unmatched. The CDR3 loop reads CASSPRYRGQGGGNTIYF. The CDR3 nucleotides read TGTGCCAGCAGTCCTCGGTATAGGGGACAGGGAGGAGGAAACACCATATATTTT.

In nucleotides, the CDR3 is TGTGCCAGCAGCTTAGTAGGGGAAGGCTACACCTTC. Residues: CASSLVGEGYTF. The rearrangement joins TRBV5-6 to TRBJ1-2; D possibly corresponds to TRBD1 (5 bases). The CDR3 sequence is 12 residues long. Per germline, CDR1 SGHDT and CDR2 YYEEEE. Trimming cost V 2 bases and J 8 bases, with 10 bases left between them. Full variable domain (rest looked up from reference TRBV5-6 and TRBJ1-2): DAGVTQSPTHLIKTRGQQVTLRCSPKSGHDTVSWYQQALGQGPQFIFQYYEEEERQRGNFPDRFSGHQFPNYSSELNVNALLLGDSALYLCASSLVGEGYTFGSGTRLTVV.

The V gene is TRBV9, the J gene TRBJ2-7; TRBD1 might be the D (5 bases). CDR1 is SGDLS and CDR2 is YYNGEE in the germline V gene. The germline V and J ends were trimmed by 0 bases and 0 bases, with 13 bases remaining between them. This CDR3 is built from 16 residues. The CDR3 protein is CASSVDRQSNSYEQYF. CDR3 DNA sequence: TGTGCCAGCAGCGTAGATCGACAGTCTAACTCCTACGAGCAGTACTTC.

This clone was detected once. The V and J genes are TRBV7-2 and TRBJ2-7, with 9 bases lining up with TRBD2. Germline-derived CDR1 and CDR2 are SGHTA and FQGNSA. The CDR3 is made up of 14 amino acids. V was pared by 4 bases and J by 7 bases, with 8 bases of the junction left unmatched. The CDR3 bases are TGTGCCAGCAGCTCCCAGCGGGGGGTTGGGGAGCAGTACTTC. Protein: CASSSQRGVGEQYF.

In its sample, this clone was seen once. This chain connects TRBV5-1 to TRBJ2-7, with 8 bases identical to TRBD2. Germline lookup yields CDR1 SGHRS and CDR2 YFSETQ. CDR3 length equals 16 residues. V dropped 0 bases and J dropped 1; count of bases not matched to a gene: 6. CDR3 amino acids: CASSLGPSGLSYEQYF. CDR3 DNA: TGCGCCAGCAGCTTGGGGCCTAGCGGGCTGTCCTACGAGCAGTACTTC. The complete variable domain, with remaining parts taken from reference TRBV5-1 and TRBJ2-7, reads KAGVTQTPRYLIKTRGQQVTLSCSPISGHRSVSWYQQTPGQGLQFLFEYFSETQRNKGNFPGRFSGRQFSNSRSEMNVSTLELGDSALYLCASSLGPSGLSYEQYFGPGTRLTVT.

The V and J genes are TRBV4-3 and TRBJ2-1; TRBD2 aligns across 8 bases. The V and J ends lost 0 bases and 4 bases, in that order; junction bases with no gene match: 5. Germline CDR1 is LGHNA and CDR2 is YSLEER. The CDR3 has 16 residues. CDR3 nucleotides: TGCGCCAGCAGCCAAGAAGGGGGGACTAGTTACAATGAGCAGTTCTTC. This encodes CASSQEGGTSYNEQFF.